The T cell receptor (beta chain) under discussion was sequenced for a study of cytomegalovirus exposure and HLA in healthy donors. In the study overall: Earlier, about 180 million T cells were analyzed, and about 100 million unique TCR beta sequences were found among them. Falling in the Caucasian-associated ancestry cluster were 80% to 85% of under 450 genotyped donors.

Overall study findings and caveats: One variant, a missense change in DCLRE1C, was linked in a later analysis to TCR beta V- and J-gene trimming. Some V segments, TRBV6-2 and TRBV6-3 among them, were indistinguishable and were therefore excluded.

The CDR3 totals 16 residues. V gave up 0 bases and J gave up 0 bases, with 9 bases separating them. Germline V CDR1 and CDR2: SGHRS, YFSETQ. About this clone: The target antigen is unknown.

Primers: 60 Vbeta forward and 13 Jbeta reverse. TCRdb's copy holds only in-frame clones and misses some; the assay was immunoSEQ multiplex PCR. The sample includes 120,000 to 150,000 clones, 60% to 85% of them seen just once. The sample taken for sequencing was PBMCs. The rearrangement joins TRBV5-1 to TRBJ2-2; D may be TRBD2 (5 bases). The sequence came from a male donor in good health and CMV-seronegative. CDR3 DNA sequence: TGCGCCAGCAGCTTGGAGGGAGTAGCGAACACCGGGGAGCTGTTTTTT. It translates to CASSLEGVANTGELFF. Variable domain in full (rest from reference TRBV5-1 and TRBJ2-2): KAGVTQTPRYLIKTRGQQVTLSCSPISGHRSVSWYQQTPGQGLQFLFEYFSETQRNKGNFPGRFSGRQFSNSRSEMNVSTLELGDSALYLCASSLEGVANTGELFFGEGSRLTVL.